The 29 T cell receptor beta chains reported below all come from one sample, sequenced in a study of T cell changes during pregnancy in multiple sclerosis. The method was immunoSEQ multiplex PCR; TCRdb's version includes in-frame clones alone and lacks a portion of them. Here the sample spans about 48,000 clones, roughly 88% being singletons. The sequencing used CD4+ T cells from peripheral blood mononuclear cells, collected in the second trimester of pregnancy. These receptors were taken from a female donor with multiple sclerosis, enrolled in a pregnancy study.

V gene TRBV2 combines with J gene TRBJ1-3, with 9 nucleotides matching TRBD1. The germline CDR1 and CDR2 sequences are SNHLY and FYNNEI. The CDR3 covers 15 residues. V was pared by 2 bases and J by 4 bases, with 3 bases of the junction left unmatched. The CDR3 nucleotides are TGTGCCAGCAGTGAATACAGGGGGCGAGGAAACACCATATATTTT. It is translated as CASSEYRGRGNTIYF.

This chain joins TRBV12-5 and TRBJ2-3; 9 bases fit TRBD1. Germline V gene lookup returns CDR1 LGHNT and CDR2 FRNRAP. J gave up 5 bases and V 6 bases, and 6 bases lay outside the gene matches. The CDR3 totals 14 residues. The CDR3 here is CASGRTGAGDTQYF. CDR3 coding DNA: TGTGCTAGTGGGAGGACAGGGGCGGGAGATACGCAGTATTTT.

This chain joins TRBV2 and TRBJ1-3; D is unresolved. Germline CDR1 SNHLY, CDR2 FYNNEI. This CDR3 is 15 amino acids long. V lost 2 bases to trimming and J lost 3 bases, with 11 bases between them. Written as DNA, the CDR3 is TGTGCCAGCAGTGAACGCGCAGGCAATGGAAACACCATATATTTT. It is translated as CASSERAGNGNTIYF.

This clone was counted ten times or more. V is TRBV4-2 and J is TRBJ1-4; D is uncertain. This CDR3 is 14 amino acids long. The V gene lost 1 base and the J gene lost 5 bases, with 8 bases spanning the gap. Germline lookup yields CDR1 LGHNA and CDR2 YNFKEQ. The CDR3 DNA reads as TGTGCCAGCAGCCAAGCTCAGAAAAATGAAAAACTGTTTTTT. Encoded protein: CASSQAQKNEKLFF.

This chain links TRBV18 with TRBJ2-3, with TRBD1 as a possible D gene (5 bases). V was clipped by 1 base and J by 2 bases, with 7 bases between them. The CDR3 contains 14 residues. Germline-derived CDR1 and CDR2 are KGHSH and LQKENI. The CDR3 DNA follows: TGTGCCAGCTCACCACGCAGGGCCACAGATACGCAGTATTTT. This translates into CASSPRRATDTQYF.

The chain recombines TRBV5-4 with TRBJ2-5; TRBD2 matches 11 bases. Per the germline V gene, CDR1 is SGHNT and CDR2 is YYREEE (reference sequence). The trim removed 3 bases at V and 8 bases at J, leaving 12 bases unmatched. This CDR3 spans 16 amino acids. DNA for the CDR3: TGTGCCAGCAGCTATCCTACTAGCGGGAGTACGGGTACCCAGTACTTC. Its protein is CASSYPTSGSTGTQYF.

The CDR3: CASSVGLAGVPYNEQFF. The CDR3 DNA is TGTGCCAGCAGCGTAGGGCTAGCGGGGGTTCCGTACAATGAGCAGTTCTTC. The gene calls are TRBV9 and TRBJ2-1; 10 nucleotides agree with TRBD2. The germline gives CDR1 SGDLS, CDR2 YYNGEE. This CDR3 has 17 amino acids. The V and J ends lost 0 bases and 4 bases, in that order; junction bases with no gene match: 7. The entire variable domain, with the rest obtained from reference TRBV9 and TRBJ2-1, is as follows: DSGVTQTPKHLITATGQRVTLRCSPRSGDLSVYWYQQSLDQGLQFLIQYYNGEERAKGNILERFSAQQFPDLHSELNLSSLELGDSALYFCASSVGLAGVPYNEQFFGPGTRLTVL.

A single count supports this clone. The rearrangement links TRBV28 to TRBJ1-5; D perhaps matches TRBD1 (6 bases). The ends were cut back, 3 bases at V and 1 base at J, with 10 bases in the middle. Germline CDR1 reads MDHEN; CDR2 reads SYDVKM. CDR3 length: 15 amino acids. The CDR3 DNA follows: TGTGCCAGCAGTTTCAGGGGCGAGAGCAATCAGCCCCAGCATTTT. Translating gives CASSFRGESNQPQHF.

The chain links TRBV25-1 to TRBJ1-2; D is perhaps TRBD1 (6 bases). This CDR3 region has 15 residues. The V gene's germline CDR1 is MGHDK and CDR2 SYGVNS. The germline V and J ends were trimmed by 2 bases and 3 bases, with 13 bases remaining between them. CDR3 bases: TGTGCCAGCAGTGAAAGGGGGGGGGAGCACTATGGCTACACCTTC. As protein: CASSERGGEHYGYTF.

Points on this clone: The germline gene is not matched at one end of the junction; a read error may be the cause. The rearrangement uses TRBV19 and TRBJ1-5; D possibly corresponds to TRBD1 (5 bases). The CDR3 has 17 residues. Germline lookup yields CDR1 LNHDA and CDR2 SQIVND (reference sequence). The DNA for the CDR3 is TGTGCCAGTAGCATAGGGTTCAGGGCCGGTTCCAATCAGCCCCAGCATTTT. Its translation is CASSIGFRAGSNQPQHF.

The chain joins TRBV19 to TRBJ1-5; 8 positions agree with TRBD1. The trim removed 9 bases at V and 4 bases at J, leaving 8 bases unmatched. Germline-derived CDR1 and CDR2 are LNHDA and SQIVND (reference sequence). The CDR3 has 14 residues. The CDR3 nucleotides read TGTGCCAGCAGGGGGCCACTGGGGAATCAGCCCCAGCATTTT. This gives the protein CASRGPLGNQPQHF.

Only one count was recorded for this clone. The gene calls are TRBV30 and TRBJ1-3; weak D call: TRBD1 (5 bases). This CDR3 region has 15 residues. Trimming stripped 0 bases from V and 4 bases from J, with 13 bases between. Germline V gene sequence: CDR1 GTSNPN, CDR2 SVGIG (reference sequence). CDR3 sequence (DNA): TGTGCCTGGAGTGTACAGGCGGCGGGGGGAAACACCATATATTTT. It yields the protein CAWSVQAAGGNTIYF.

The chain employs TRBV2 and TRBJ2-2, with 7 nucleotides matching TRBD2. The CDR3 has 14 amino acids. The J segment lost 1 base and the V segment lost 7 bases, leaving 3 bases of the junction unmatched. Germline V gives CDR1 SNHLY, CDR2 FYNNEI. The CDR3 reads CASTERGNTGELFF. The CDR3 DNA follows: TGTGCCAGCACGGAGCGGGGGAACACCGGGGAGCTGTTTTTT.

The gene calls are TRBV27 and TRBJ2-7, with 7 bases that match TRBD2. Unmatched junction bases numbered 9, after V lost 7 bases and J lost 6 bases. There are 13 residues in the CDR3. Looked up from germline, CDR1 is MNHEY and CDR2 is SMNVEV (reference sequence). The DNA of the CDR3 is TGTGCCAGCATAAGCGGGGCAGGGTCCGAGCAGTACTTC. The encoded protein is CASISGAGSEQYF.

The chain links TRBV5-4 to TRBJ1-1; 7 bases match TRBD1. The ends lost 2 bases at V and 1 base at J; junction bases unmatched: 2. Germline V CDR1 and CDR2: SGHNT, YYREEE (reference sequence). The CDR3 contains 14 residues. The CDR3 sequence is CASSLDRENTEAFF. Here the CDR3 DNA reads TGTGCCAGCAGCTTAGACAGGGAGAACACTGAAGCTTTCTTT.

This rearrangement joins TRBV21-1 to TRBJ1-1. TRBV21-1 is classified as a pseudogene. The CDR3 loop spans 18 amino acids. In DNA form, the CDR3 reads TGTGCCAGCAGACCCTATTTCGCGGGGGAAAAAATGAACACTGAAGCTTTCTTT. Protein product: CASRPYFAGEKMNTEAFF.

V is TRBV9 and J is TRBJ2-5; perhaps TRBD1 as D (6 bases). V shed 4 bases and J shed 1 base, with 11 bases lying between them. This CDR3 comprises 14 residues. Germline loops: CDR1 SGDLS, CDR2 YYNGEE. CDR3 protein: CASSPWTAQETQYF. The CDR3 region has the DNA TGTGCCAGCAGCCCTTGGACAGCCCAAGAGACCCAGTACTTC.

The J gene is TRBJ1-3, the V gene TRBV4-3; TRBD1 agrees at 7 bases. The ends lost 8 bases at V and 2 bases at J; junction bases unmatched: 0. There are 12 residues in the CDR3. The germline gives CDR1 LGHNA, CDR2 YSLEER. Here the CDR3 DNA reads TGCGCCAGCGGACAGGCTGGAAACACCATATATTTT. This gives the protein CASGQAGNTIYF.

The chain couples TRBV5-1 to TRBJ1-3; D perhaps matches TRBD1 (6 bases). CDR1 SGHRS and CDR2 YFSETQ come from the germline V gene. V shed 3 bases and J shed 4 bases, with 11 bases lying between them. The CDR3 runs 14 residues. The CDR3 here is CASSSGGAGNTIYF. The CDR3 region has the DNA TGCGCCAGCAGCTCTGGGGGGGCAGGAAACACCATATATTTT.

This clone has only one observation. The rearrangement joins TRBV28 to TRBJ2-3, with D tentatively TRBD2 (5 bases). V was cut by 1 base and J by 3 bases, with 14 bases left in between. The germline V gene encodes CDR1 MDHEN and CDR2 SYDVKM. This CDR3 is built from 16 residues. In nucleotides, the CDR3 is TGTGCCAGCAGTTTATCCCCCGGGGTTAGTACAGATACGCAGTATTTT. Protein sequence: CASSLSPGVSTDTQYF.

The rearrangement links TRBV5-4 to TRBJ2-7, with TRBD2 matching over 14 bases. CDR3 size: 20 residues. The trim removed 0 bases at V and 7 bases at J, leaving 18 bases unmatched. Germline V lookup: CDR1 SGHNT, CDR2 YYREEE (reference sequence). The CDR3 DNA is TGTGCCAGCAGCTTGGGGGGACTAGCGGGAGTGGCGGGTAGCGTACGGGAGCAGTACTTC. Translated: CASSLGGLAGVAGSVREQYF.

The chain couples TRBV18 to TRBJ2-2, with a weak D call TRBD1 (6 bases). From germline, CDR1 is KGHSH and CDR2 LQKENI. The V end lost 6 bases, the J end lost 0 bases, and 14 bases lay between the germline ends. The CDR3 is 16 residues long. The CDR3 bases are TGTGCCAGCTCCCACGGACAGTACGCGAACACCGGGGAGCTGTTTTTT. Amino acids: CASSHGQYANTGELFF.

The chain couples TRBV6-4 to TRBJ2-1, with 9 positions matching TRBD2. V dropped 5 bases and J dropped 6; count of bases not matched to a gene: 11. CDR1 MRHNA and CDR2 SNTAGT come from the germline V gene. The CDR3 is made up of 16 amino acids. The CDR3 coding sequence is TGTGCCAGCAGTCAATTAGCGGGGGCCGTCTCCAATGAGCAGTTCTTC. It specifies CASSQLAGAVSNEQFF.

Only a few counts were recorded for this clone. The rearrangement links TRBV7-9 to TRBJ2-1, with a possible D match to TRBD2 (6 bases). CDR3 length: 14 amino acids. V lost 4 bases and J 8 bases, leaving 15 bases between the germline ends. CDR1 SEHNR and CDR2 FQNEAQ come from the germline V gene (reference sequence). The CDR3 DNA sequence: TGTGCCAGCAGCTCCTCCCGGGGACTGGATGAGCAGTTCTTC. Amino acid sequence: CASSSSRGLDEQFF.

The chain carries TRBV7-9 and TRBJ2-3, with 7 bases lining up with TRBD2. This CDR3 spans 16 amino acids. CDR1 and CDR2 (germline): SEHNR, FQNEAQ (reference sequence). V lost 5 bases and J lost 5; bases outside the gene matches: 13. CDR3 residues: CASSPGMAGVIDTQYF. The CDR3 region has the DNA TGTGCCAGCAGCCCCGGCATGGCGGGAGTAATAGATACGCAGTATTTT.

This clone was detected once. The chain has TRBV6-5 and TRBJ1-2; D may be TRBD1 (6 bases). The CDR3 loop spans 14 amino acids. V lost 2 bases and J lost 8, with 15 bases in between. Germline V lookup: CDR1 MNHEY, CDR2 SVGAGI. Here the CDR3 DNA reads TGTGCCAGCAGTTACACTACAGGGAATCAGGGCTACACCTTC. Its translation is CASSYTTGNQGYTF.

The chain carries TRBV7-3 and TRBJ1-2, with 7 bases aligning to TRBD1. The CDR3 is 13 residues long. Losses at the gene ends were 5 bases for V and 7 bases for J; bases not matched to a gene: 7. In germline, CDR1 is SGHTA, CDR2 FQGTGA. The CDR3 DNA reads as TGTGCCAGCAGCCTCCAGACAGGGAGTGGCTACACCTTC. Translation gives CASSLQTGSGYTF.

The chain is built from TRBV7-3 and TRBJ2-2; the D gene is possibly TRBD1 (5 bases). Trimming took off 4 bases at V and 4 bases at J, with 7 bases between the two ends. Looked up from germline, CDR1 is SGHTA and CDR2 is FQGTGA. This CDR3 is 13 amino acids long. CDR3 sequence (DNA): TGTGCCAGCAGCTACAGGAGCACCGGGGAGCTGTTTTTT. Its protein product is CASSYRSTGELFF.

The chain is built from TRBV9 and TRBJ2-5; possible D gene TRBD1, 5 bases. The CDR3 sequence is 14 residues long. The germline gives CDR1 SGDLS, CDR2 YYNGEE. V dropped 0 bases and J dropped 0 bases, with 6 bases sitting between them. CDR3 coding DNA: TGTGCCAGCAGCGTAGAGGGGTACCAAGAGACCCAGTACTTC. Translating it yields CASSVEGYQETQYF.